Reported below is one T cell receptor beta chain. This sample was included in a study of blood T cell repertoires in COVID-19. The V segment lost 5 bases and the J segment 5 bases; nucleotides outside the gene matches: 10. The CDR3 covers 16 residues. CDR1 is PRHDT, CDR2 FYEKMQ, per germline (reference sequence). The assay was immunoSEQ multiplex PCR, and TCRdb's table has in-frame clones only and misses some. The sample consists of some 350,000 clones, about 90% of them appearing once. The chain employs TRBV13 and TRBJ2-2; TRBD1 matches at 8 bases. This TCR came from a woman in her thirties who had recovered from COVID-19. The material sequenced was PBMCs or T cells enriched from blood (not recorded which). The CDR3 DNA reads TGTGCCAGCAGCCCGCTAGTTCAGGGGGCAACCGGGGAGCTGTTTTTT. It translates to CASSPLVQGATGELFF.